These 4 T cell receptor beta chains were sequenced from one sample in a study of chemoradiotherapy in HPV16-positive cancers (dated by TCRdb to 2022 to 2024). Library preparation used the immunoSEQ multiplex PCR assay. Entries here come from immuneACCESS through TCRdb and include only in-frame sequences with V and J called. Some clones fail to appear in such tables; in the studies checked, an unresolved V gene covers under half of the shortfall, and the cause of the remainder is unknown. The sample contains 5,100 or so clones, just under 80% of them found a single time. In total, the top ten clones hold 14% of the sample. Sequenced material: tumor tissue, taken from a patient who underwent chemoradiotherapy. All receptors derive from a human donor with HPV-associated anogenital cancer.

The CDR3 loop reads CATSRDSGQYEQYF. DNA of the CDR3: TGTGCCACCAGCAGAGATTCGGGACAGTACGAGCAGTACTTC. J is TRBJ2-7 and V is TRBV15, with TRBD1 matching over 7 bases. After removal of 0 bases from V and 4 bases from J, the junction contained 3 bases not matched to a gene. CDR3 size: 14 residues. Per the germline V gene, CDR1 is LNHNV and CDR2 is YYDKDF (reference sequence).

The chain uses TRBV7-9 and TRBJ1-2; TRBD1 aligns across 7 bases. The CDR3 sequence is 15 residues long. The trim removed 3 bases at V and 1 base at J, leaving 5 bases unmatched. CDR1 SEHNR and CDR2 FQNEAQ come from the germline V gene (reference sequence). The DNA of the CDR3 is TGTGCCAGCAGCTTGGGGACAGCCCTTAACTATGGCTACACCTTC. The encoded protein is CASSLGTALNYGYTF.

This chain joins TRBV6-6 and TRBJ1-6; TRBD1 might be the D (5 bases). Trimming cost V 5 bases and J 10 bases, with 18 bases left between them. The CDR3 covers 15 residues. CDR1 MNHNY and CDR2 SVGAGI come from the germline V gene (reference sequence). The CDR3 nucleotides are TGTGCCAGCAGTCAATTTATTGGGGGTAGCTCACCCCTCCACTTT. This translates into CASSQFIGGSSPLHF.

CDR3 sequence (DNA): TGTGCCAGCAGTCGGACAGGGGGGGGCACAGATACGCAGTATTTT. Amino acid sequence: CASSRTGGGTDTQYF. The V gene is TRBV25-1, the J gene TRBJ2-3, with 10 positions matching TRBD1. Germline V gene data show CDR1 as MGHDK and CDR2 as SYGVNS. CDR3 size: 15 residues. The trim removed 5 bases at V and 1 base at J, leaving 3 bases unmatched. The variable domain in full, completed from reference TRBV25-1 and TRBJ2-3, reads EADIYQTPRYLVIGTGKKITLECSQTMGHDKMYWYQQDPGMELHLIHYSYGVNSTEKGDLSSESTVSRIRTEHFPLTLESARPSHTSQYLCASSRTGGGTDTQYFGPGTRLTVL.